This T cell receptor (beta chain) was retrieved from a study of T cell responses to AZD1222 COVID-19 vaccine. Study-level results: Increases in Spike-specific TCR breadth and depth were seen after two AZD1222 doses.

Trimming cost V 7 bases and J 0 bases; bases outside gene matches: 10. Germline V CDR1 and CDR2: LNHDA, SQIVND (reference sequence). The CDR3 is made up of 16 amino acids. Clones were read by immunoSEQ multiplex PCR, and TCRdb kept only the in-frame ones, dropping some. The sample records 170,000 or so clones, 75% to 95% being singletons. A note on this clone: Its antigen remains unidentified.

This sample comprised peripheral blood, obtained on day 0 of AZD1222 vaccination. The clonotype comes from an adult in good health. The chain combines TRBV19 with TRBJ2-7; 9 nucleotides agree with TRBD1. This CDR3 reads CASTKQGAKASYEQYF. The CDR3 nucleotides read TGTGCCAGTACCAAACAGGGGGCTAAGGCCTCCTACGAGCAGTACTTC.